The clone carrying this TCR beta chain was seen a few times. What it binds is not known. This entry is derived from a study of CD8+CD57+ T cells in acquired aplastic anemia. Findings and limits, study-wide: Patients and controls had in common fewer than 30 CD8+ CDR3 sequences.

The V gene end was trimmed by 0 bases and the J gene end by 6 bases; junction bases not matched to a gene: 8. This CDR3 has 17 amino acids. Per the germline V gene, CDR1 is LNHNV and CDR2 is YYDKDF (reference sequence). The template for TCR beta VDJ and CDR3 sequence profiling was genomic DNA. TCRdb ran MiXCR on the reads and lists one entry per CDR3 protein. The data contain roughly 130,000 distinct CDR3 sequences, more than 40% of them singletons. Input material: sorted CD4+, CD8+, or CD8+CD57+ T cells (not recorded which) from PBMCs. The TCR was taken from a human donor in good health, serving as a control. This chain joins TRBV15 and TRBJ2-1; 10 bases are a match to TRBD2. This CDR3 is CATSRDLPSGGRNEQFF. DNA for the CDR3: TGTGCCACCAGCAGAGATCTCCCTAGCGGGGGCCGCAATGAGCAGTTCTTC.